A selection of T cell receptor beta chains follows, all from one sample in a study of CD8+ T cells in alopecia areata. Generated by immunoSEQ multiplex PCR, the TCRdb table keeps only in-frame clones and is missing some. The data hold roughly 140,000 clones, with around half observed a single time. Sequenced here: CD8+ T cells sorted from blood, sampled at week 0. These receptors were taken from a human donor with alopecia areata. Each CDR3 is given with its conserved first and last residue. The D gene is left open where the match is weak. A clone size is listed for some rows: how often the clone was seen (once, few, many), or a class if it is expanded.

CDR3aa,CDR3nt,abundance,d_gene,j_gene,v_gene
CASGGPNNEQFF,TGTGCCAGCGGGGGACCAAACAATGAGCAGTTCTTC,few,-,TRBJ2-1,TRBV13
CAWSTLGAMSDQPQHF,TGTGCCTGGAGTACCCTGGGGGCTATGTCCGATCAGCCCCAGCATTTT,-,-,TRBJ1-5,TRBV30
CASRNKGVSGNTIYF,TGTGCCAGCAGAAACAAAGGGGTATCTGGAAACACCATATATTTT,-,-,TRBJ1-3,TRBV7-8
CASSGGGAYEQYF,TGCGCCAGCAGTGGTGGGGGGGCCTACGAGCAGTACTTC,few,TRBD2,TRBJ2-7,TRBV10-2
CASSYGRRLARVEQYF,TGTGCCAGCAGCTATGGGAGAAGGCTGGCCCGGGTCGAGCAGTACTTC,few,-,TRBJ2-7,TRBV5-6
CAWSPGTGDHEQYF,TGTGCCTGGAGTCCAGGGACAGGGGACCACGAGCAGTACTTC,few,TRBD1,TRBJ2-7,TRBV30
CASSTNGYEQYF,TGTGCCAGCAGCACCAACGGCTACGAGCAGTACTTC,medium-sized,-,TRBJ2-7,TRBV9
CAWCGRGLVYNEQFF,TGTGCCTGGTGTGGTAGGGGACTAGTCTACAATGAGCAGTTCTTC,once,TRBD2,TRBJ2-1,TRBV30
CATSRGAGGGEQYF,TGTGCCACCAGCAGAGGGGCAGGGGGCGGAGAGCAGTACTTC,-,TRBD1,TRBJ2-7,TRBV15
CSVQGTGAPNEQFF,TGCAGCGTCCAAGGGACAGGGGCCCCCAATGAGCAGTTCTTC,-,TRBD1,TRBJ2-1,TRBV29-1
CAWSPGSDEQFF,TGTGCCTGGAGCCCAGGGTCCGACGAGCAGTTCTTC,-,-,TRBJ2-1,TRBV30
CASISPGQGPDTQYF,TGTGCCAGCATTAGCCCGGGACAGGGACCAGATACGCAGTATTTT,-,TRBD1,TRBJ2-3,TRBV5-4
CAWRGGKRGYGYTF,TGTGCCTGGAGAGGGGGGAAACGTGGCTATGGCTACACCTTC,-,-,TRBJ1-2,TRBV30
CASSPRVSGTDTQYF,TGTGCCAGCAGCCCCCGGGTCAGTGGCACAGATACGCAGTATTTT,-,-,TRBJ2-3,TRBV7-9
CASRGQGAYEQYF,TGTGCCAGCAGGGGACAGGGGGCCTACGAGCAGTACTTC,-,TRBD1,TRBJ2-7,TRBV5-6
CSVEDQWAGTQETQYF,TGCAGCGTTGAAGATCAGTGGGCAGGGACACAAGAGACCCAGTACTTC,few,-,TRBJ2-5,TRBV29-1
CASRGGQTQETQYF,TGTGCCAGCAGGGGGGGACAGACCCAAGAGACCCAGTACTTC,-,-,TRBJ2-5,TRBV27
CASSLSGTGGPGELFF,TGTGCCAGCAGTCTCTCCGGGACAGGGGGCCCCGGGGAGCTGTTTTTT,-,TRBD1,TRBJ2-2,TRBV27
CAWSVGSGGYEQYF,TGTGCCTGGAGTGTAGGTAGCGGGGGCTACGAGCAGTACTTC,-,TRBD2,TRBJ2-7,TRBV30
CASSPGAGSYEQYF,TGCGCCAGCAGCCCTGGGGCGGGTTCCTACGAGCAGTACTTC,-,-,TRBJ2-7,TRBV4-3